These 11 T cell receptor beta chains were sequenced from one sample in a study of T cells in Graves' hyperthyroidism and ophthalmopathy. TCR beta CDR3 sequences were amplified from RNA transcripts. With the HTBI primer set, the TCR CDR3 went through a first round of RT-PCR. TCRdb passed the multiplex PCR reads through MiXCR, listing each CDR3 protein once. The sample records 750,000 to 900,000 distinct CDR3 sequences, 35% to 45% being singletons. The sequenced sample consisted of blood. Every receptor here comes from a man younger than 35 with Graves' hyperthyroidism.

In nucleotides, the CDR3 is TGTGCCAGCAGCTTAGAGGAAAGAGCTTTCTTT. The encoded protein is CASSLEERAFF. The V and J genes are TRBV7-8 and TRBJ1-1; the D is unclear. V was pared by 1 base and J by 10 bases, with 7 bases between. This CDR3 has 11 residues. The germline V gene encodes CDR1 SGHVS and CDR2 FQNEAQ.

The chain employs TRBV2 and TRBJ2-5; D may be TRBD1 (5 bases). The DNA end is a closer match to TRBJ2-4, so the J assignment may be wrong. CDR1 and CDR2 (germline): SNHLY, FYNNEI. The length of the CDR3 is 13 residues. The CDR3 nucleotides are TGTGCCAGCAGCCCCGACAGAGGAAACATTCAGTACTTC. Its translation is CASSPDRGNIQYF.

The table lists this clonotype with many counts. The rearrangement uses TRBV19 and TRBJ1-1; 9 nucleotides align to TRBD1. The CDR3 length is 14 residues. The V gene's germline CDR1 is LNHDA and CDR2 SQIVND (reference sequence). V lost 7 bases and J lost 6; bases outside the gene matches: 9. CDR3 coding DNA: TGTGCCAGTATGGGGGACAGGGCGGACGCTGAAGCTTTCTTT. It specifies CASMGDRADAEAFF.

The chain carries TRBV7-9 and TRBJ1-1; 7 bases match TRBD1. The CDR3 runs to 15 residues. The germline V gene has CDR1 SEHNR and CDR2 FQNEAQ (reference sequence). After removal of 3 bases from V and 5 bases from J, the junction contained 9 bases not matched to a gene. This CDR3 is CASSLNEGAGTEAFF. The CDR3 nucleotides are TGTGCCAGCAGCTTGAATGAGGGGGCTGGTACTGAAGCTTTCTTT.

The chain uses TRBV5-1 and TRBJ1-1; D ambiguous. V dropped 0 bases and J dropped 1 base, with 7 bases sitting between them. CDR3 length: 14 amino acids. The germline gives CDR1 SGHRS, CDR2 YFSETQ. The CDR3 region is CASSLDFPNTEAFF. As DNA, the CDR3 is TGCGCCAGCAGCTTGGACTTTCCGAACACTGAAGCTTTCTTT.

The chain joins TRBV25-1 to TRBJ1-4; 7 nucleotides match TRBD1. The length of the CDR3 is 17 residues. Germline V CDR1 and CDR2: MGHDK, SYGVNS. The junction had 12 bases not matched to a gene; V was cut back by 5 bases and J by 3 bases. For the CDR3, the DNA is TGTGCCAGCAGTCCCGAGGGGTTTGGGACAGCTAATGAAAAACTGTTTTTT. Protein product: CASSPEGFGTANEKLFF.

J is TRBJ2-5 and V is TRBV18; 12 bases are shared with TRBD2. Unmatched junction bases numbered 8, after V lost 3 bases and J lost 3 bases. Germline assignment: CDR1 KGHSH and CDR2 LQKENI. The CDR3 is 17 amino acids. Here the CDR3 DNA reads TGTGCCAGCTCACCGACCGGGACTAGCGGGTCCAAAGAGACCCAGTACTTC. Translating it yields CASSPTGTSGSKETQYF. Complete variable domain (other parts from reference TRBV18 and TRBJ2-5): NAGVMQNPRHLVRRRGQEARLRCSPMKGHSHVYWYRQLPEEGLKFMVYLQKENIIDESGMPKERFSAEFPKEGPSILRIQQVVRGDSAAYFCASSPTGTSGSKETQYFGPGTRLLVL.

Many counts were recorded for this clonotype. The gene calls are TRBV2 and TRBJ1-1; no firm D call. CDR3 length equals 12 residues. Per germline, CDR1 SNHLY and CDR2 FYNNEI. V was shortened by 2 bases and J by 9 bases, with 10 bases between the two germline ends. The DNA of the CDR3 is TGTGCCAGCAGTGAAAACCTCTTTAAAGCTTTCTTT. This sequence encodes CASSENLFKAFF.

The chain joins TRBV18 to TRBJ1-5; D unresolved. Germline V gives CDR1 KGHSH, CDR2 LQKENI. The V end lost 6 bases, the J end lost 5 bases, and 8 bases lay between the germline ends. This CDR3 comprises 12 residues. CDR3 nucleotides: TGTGCCAGCTCGAAAAAGGATCAGCCCCAGCATTTT. It is translated as CASSKKDQPQHF.

Details on this clonotype: One end of the junction does not line up with germline, which may come from a read error. The chain recombines TRBV2 with TRBJ2-7; D is uncertain. The germline gives CDR1 SNHLY, CDR2 FYNNEI. The CDR3 is made up of 11 amino acids. CDR3: CTSTDNYEQYF. The CDR3 DNA follows: TGTACCAGCACAGATAATTACGAGCAGTACTTC.

This sequence joins TRBV4-1 and TRBJ2-7, with 13 bases aligning to TRBD2. From germline, CDR1 is MGHRA and CDR2 YSYEKL. Trimming took 3 bases from V and 1 from J; bases not matched to a gene: 6. This CDR3 is 17 amino acids long. CDR3 bases: TGCGCCAGCAGCCAGGCCGGGACTAGCGGGACTTCCTACGAGCAGTACTTC. It yields the protein CASSQAGTSGTSYEQYF.